This passage covers 16 T cell receptor beta chains from one sample sequenced in a study of blood T cells in healthy people across ages. Using a J-beta primer mix together with a sample-barcoded 5' primer, a second PCR was run for roughly 6 to 11 cycles. TCRdb re-called the 5' RACE reads through MiXCR, storing one row per CDR3 protein. The data show 600,000 or so distinct CDR3 sequences, with around 20% seen just once and approximately 3.7% held by the top ten. Sequenced: blood. The receptor source for this set is a man in his 70s in good health.

This clonotype was counted a few times. V is TRBV12-3 or TRBV12-4 and J is TRBJ2-4, with a tentative D call TRBD1 (5 bases). The CDR3 extends over 13 amino acids. Trimming removed 3 bases from V and 8 bases from J, with 11 bases in between. The CDR3 spells CASSFTRVDIQYF. For the CDR3, the DNA is TGTGCCAGCAGTTTTACCAGGGTGGACATTCAGTACTTC.

V usage is TRBV5-1 and J usage is TRBJ2-2; the match to TRBD2 covers 7 bases. Trimming at V came to 4 bases and at J to 8 bases, leaving 5 bases not matched to a gene. The germline gives CDR1 SGHRS, CDR2 YFSETQ. The CDR3 runs to 13 residues. For the CDR3, the DNA is TGCGCCAGCAGCATTGCGGGAGCTGGGGAGCTGTTTTTT. Its translation is CASSIAGAGELFF.

The chain links TRBV4-1 to TRBJ2-5; D is uncertain. The CDR3 length is 13 residues. Germline CDR1 MGHRA, CDR2 YSYEKL. The V end lost 2 bases, the J end lost 3 bases, and 7 bases lay between the germline ends. The CDR3 region is CASSQRVEETQYF. The CDR3 DNA is TGCGCCAGCAGCCAACGGGTGGAAGAGACCCAGTACTTC.

The chain joins TRBV11-2 to TRBJ1-4; D is uncertain. This CDR3 spans 15 amino acids. V was pared by 0 bases and J by 0 bases, with 5 bases between. Germline lookup yields CDR1 SGHAT and CDR2 FQNNGV. Here the CDR3 reads CASSLEQATNEKLFF. The CDR3 nucleotides are TGTGCCAGCAGCTTAGAGCAGGCAACTAATGAAAAACTGTTTTTT. The entire variable domain, with the rest obtained from reference TRBV11-2 and TRBJ1-4, is as follows: EAGVAQSPRYKIIEKRQSVAFWCNPISGHATLYWYQQILGQGPKLLIQFQNNGVVDDSQLPKDRFSAERLKGVDSTLKIQPAKLEDSAVYLCASSLEQATNEKLFFGSGTQLSVL.

The genes are TRBV5-8 and TRBJ2-5; 9 bases map to TRBD1. The CDR3 spans 16 residues. V shed 0 bases, J shed 5 bases, and the junction held 8 bases outside the gene matches. Germline CDR1 is SGHTS and CDR2 is YDEGEE. CDR3 sequence: CASSLVVTGGVETQYF. CDR3 coding DNA: TGTGCCAGCAGCTTGGTAGTGACAGGGGGAGTGGAGACCCAGTACTTC.

The chain carries TRBV12-3 or TRBV12-4 and TRBJ1-2; D is ambiguous. Trimming shortened V by 3 bases and J by 0 bases, and 8 bases separated the two germline ends. CDR3 length equals 14 residues. The CDR3 spells CASSLARSNYGYTF. CDR3 bases: TGTGCCAGCAGTTTGGCCAGATCTAACTATGGCTACACCTTC.

This clonotype was detected only once. V usage is TRBV3-1 and J usage is TRBJ2-3; TRBD2 aligns across 12 bases. The CDR3 runs to 18 residues. Germline values: CDR1 LGHDT, CDR2 YNNKEL (reference sequence). J lost 4 bases, V lost 0 bases, and 8 bases had no gene match. CDR3 amino acids: CASSQDRLAGGPSDTQYF. The CDR3 DNA sequence: TGTGCCAGCAGCCAAGATCGGCTAGCGGGAGGGCCTTCAGATACGCAGTATTTT.

Points on this clonotype: No conserved phenylalanine or tryptophan ends this CDR3, so it is likely a read error. The chain has TRBV7-6 and TRBJ1-1, with 7 bases identical to TRBD1. J gave up 4 bases and V 3 bases, and 2 bases lay outside the gene matches. The CDR3 sequence is 13 residues long. Looked up from germline, CDR1 is SGHVS and CDR2 is FNYEAQ. For the CDR3, the DNA is TGTGCCAGCAGCTTGACAGGGAGCACTGAAGCTTTCCTT. Residues: CASSLTGSTEAFL.

As concerns this clonotype: A read error may account for a junction end that differs from germline. The chain employs TRBV4-1 and TRBJ2-1; 9 bases line up with TRBD2. In germline, CDR1 is MGHRA, CDR2 YSYEKL. The CDR3 has 16 amino acids. In DNA form, the CDR3 reads TGCGCCAGCAGCCAAGAAGCGGCGGGAGGGCCCAATGGGCAGTTCTTC. Amino acid sequence: CASSQEAAGGPNGQFF.

The chain is built from TRBV28 and TRBJ2-3; the D is unclear. CDR1 and CDR2 from the germline V gene are MDHEN and SYDVKM. The CDR3 contains 16 residues. V was clipped by 3 bases and J by 2 bases, with 15 bases between them. The CDR3 DNA follows: TGTGCCAGCAGTTTGGGCAGTGTCCCCCTCACAGATACGCAGTATTTT. This translates into CASSLGSVPLTDTQYF.

In the case of this clonotype: One end of the junction fails to match germline, which may point to a read error. The J gene is TRBJ2-1, the V gene TRBV7-3; the D gene is possibly TRBD1 (7 bases). The CDR3 spans 18 residues. Germline V gene lookup returns CDR1 SGHTA and CDR2 FQGTGA. The DNA of the CDR3 is TGCGCCAGCAGCTTAATAGGGGGCGGAGGGAGCTCCTACAATGAGCAGTTCTTC. Amino acids: CASSLIGGGGSSYNEQFF.

The chain has TRBV7-9 and TRBJ1-5, with a tentative D call TRBD1 (6 bases). The length of the CDR3 is 16 residues. Between the trimmed V and J ends, which lost 6 bases and 1 base, there was a span of 16 bases. CDR1 and CDR2 (germline): SEHNR, FQNEAQ (reference sequence). CDR3 loop: CASSFVGGLSNQPQHF. CDR3 in DNA: TGTGCCAGCAGTTTCGTTGGGGGCTTAAGCAATCAGCCCCAGCATTTT. Filled out from reference TRBV7-9 and TRBJ1-5, the complete variable domain reads DTGVSQNPRHKITKRGQNVTFRCDPISEHNRLYWYRQTLGQGPEFLTYFQNEAQLEKSRLLSDRFSAERPKGSFSTLEIQRTEQGDSAMYLCASSFVGGLSNQPQHFGDGTRLSIL.

In this sample, this clonotype turned up a few times. This chain links TRBV20-1 with TRBJ2-5; no reliable D call. There are 10 residues in the CDR3. The germline CDR1 and CDR2 sequences are DFQATT and SNEGSKA (reference sequence). V lost 7 bases and J lost 0, with 3 bases in between. The CDR3 is CSVNQETQYF. Written as DNA, the CDR3 is TGCAGTGTTAACCAAGAGACCCAGTACTTC.

This clonotype was seen only a few times. The chain couples TRBV28 to TRBJ1-2; no clear D gene. V was cut by 4 bases and J by 5 bases, with 14 bases left in between. CDR1 is MDHEN, CDR2 SYDVKM, per germline. The CDR3 has 14 amino acids. The CDR3 sequence: CASSSPGRKYGYTF. In DNA, the CDR3 is TGTGCCAGCAGTTCCCCCGGCAGAAAGTATGGCTACACCTTC.

The rearrangement joins TRBV19 to TRBJ2-1; D call uncertain. Per the germline V gene, CDR1 is LNHDA and CDR2 is SQIVND (reference sequence). The CDR3 runs 15 residues. The V end was cut by 3 bases, the J end by 0 bases, with 9 bases between. CDR3 protein: CASSILVSSYNEQFF. CDR3 nucleotides: TGTGCCAGTAGTATTTTGGTGAGCTCCTACAATGAGCAGTTCTTC.

This clonotype appeared many times. The rearrangement joins TRBV5-1 to TRBJ2-1; 7 bases map to TRBD2. Germline assignment: CDR1 SGHRS and CDR2 YFSETQ. The V gene end was trimmed by 4 bases and the J gene end by 4 bases; junction bases not matched to a gene: 5. This CDR3 is 14 amino acids long. This chain's CDR3 is CASSISGIYNEQFF. CDR3 coding DNA: TGCGCCAGCAGCATAAGCGGGATTTACAATGAGCAGTTCTTC.